What follows describes a single T cell receptor beta chain. Its antigen is still unknown. V was clipped by 4 bases and J by 4 bases, with 19 bases between them. Germline CDR1 SQVTM, CDR2 ANQGSEA. This CDR3 is 15 amino acids long. These data originate in a study of cytomegalovirus exposure and HLA in healthy donors. The PCR had 60 Vbeta and 13 Jbeta primers. TCRdb's table, derived via immunoSEQ multiplex PCR, lists solely in-frame clones and lacks some. The table records 130,000 to 150,000 clones, 73% of them present only once. Study observations and caveats: When presence/absence was analysed, sequencing depth was taken to be roughly uniform across donors. Later analysis identified several of the most significant clusters that appeared linked to common viral pathogens. The study reported that TCR beta sequences accurately predicted HLA-A and HLA-B alleles in most subjects.

The genes are TRBV29-1 and TRBJ2-5; perhaps TRBD1 as D (6 bases). The receptor was isolated from a human donor in good health. Source material: PBMCs. The CDR3 here is CSVALTPGVPETQYF. In DNA form, the CDR3 reads TGCAGCGTTGCCCTGACCCCAGGGGTGCCAGAGACCCAGTACTTC.